The 6 T cell receptor beta chains in this list originate from one sample, sequenced in a study of cytomegalovirus exposure and HLA in healthy donors. The PCR ran on 60 Vbeta and 13 Jbeta primers. Only in-frame clones appear in the TCRdb table, and some are missing; sequencing was by immunoSEQ multiplex PCR. The sample consists of approximately 150,000 clones, around 79% of them appearing once. The sample consisted of PBMCs. The receptor source for this set is a man younger than 45 in good health and CMV-seropositive.

This clone was seen a few times. The chain couples TRBV6-1 to TRBJ2-3; D is possibly TRBD2 (7 bases). CDR1 and CDR2 from the germline V gene are MNHNS and SASEGT. The CDR3 totals 16 residues. The ends were cut back, 2 bases at V and 4 bases at J, with 16 bases in the middle. In nucleotides, the CDR3 is TGTGCCAGCAGTGAATCATCAGGGAGGGGGTCAGATACGCAGTATTTT. Its protein product is CASSESSGRGSDTQYF.

The chain is built from TRBV7-2 and TRBJ1-1; no reliable D call. This CDR3 region has 13 residues. With 5 bases removed from V and 6 bases from J, the gap between germline ends came to 13 bases. Germline-derived CDR1 and CDR2 are SGHTA and FQGNSA. DNA for the CDR3: TGTGCCAGCAGCCCCGGCTCGGGGTCTGAAGCTTTCTTT. This gives the protein CASSPGSGSEAFF.

The rearrangement links TRBV7-8 to TRBJ1-6; TRBD1 matches at 7 bases. CDR1 is SGHVS, CDR2 FQNEAQ, per germline. The junction had 3 bases not matched to a gene; V was cut back by 5 bases and J by 5 bases. This CDR3 spans 14 amino acids. In nucleotides, the CDR3 is TGTGCCAGCAGCCGACAGGGTAATAATTCACCCCTCCACTTT. Amino acids: CASSRQGNNSPLHF.

This clone has only a few counts. The V call is TRBV27, the J call TRBJ1-2; no reliable D call. Germline CDR1 and CDR2: MNHEY and SMNVEV (reference sequence). The V end was cut by 6 bases, the J end by 4 bases, with 9 bases between. The CDR3 contains 12 residues. CDR3 region: CASSPSGYGYTF. As DNA, the CDR3 is TGTGCCAGCAGCCCCTCAGGCTATGGCTACACCTTC.

V gene TRBV4-3 combines with J gene TRBJ2-2, with TRBD2 as a possible D gene (5 bases). Deletions cut 1 base from V and 3 bases from J, with 15 bases between. The CDR3 sequence is 17 residues long. Per germline, CDR1 LGHNA and CDR2 YSLEER. The CDR3, as DNA: TGCGCCAGCAGCCAAGTTCCAGCGGCTAGCTACACCGGGGAGCTGTTTTTT. Translation: CASSQVPAASYTGELFF.

The chain is built from TRBV5-1 and TRBJ2-2; TRBD2 matches 9 bases. The CDR3 is 15 residues long. The V and J ends lost 1 base and 4 bases, in that order; junction bases with no gene match: 2. CDR1 and CDR2 (germline): SGHRS, YFSETQ. CDR3 sequence: CASSLKAGGTGELFF. The CDR3 DNA reads TGCGCCAGCAGCTTGAAAGCGGGGGGCACCGGGGAGCTGTTTTTT.